Listed below are T cell receptor beta chains from one sample, sequenced in a study of blood T cell repertoires in COVID-19. Repertoires were generated with immunoSEQ multiplex PCR, while TCRdb's copy carries only in-frame clones and drops some. This table has a few hundred thousand clones, approximately 90% appearing once. The sample was PBMCs or T cells enriched from blood (not recorded which). Receptor source: a woman aged 50 to 65 who had recovered from COVID-19. Each CDR3 is given with its conserved first and last residue. The order of the fields is CDR3 length, D gene, V gene, J gene, clone size, CDR3 DNA, CDR3 protein. D genes are given only for firm matches. Size values are once, few and many counts, or a class for expanded clones, and some rows have none.

CDR3 length: 15
D gene: .
V gene: TRBV4-2
J gene: TRBJ2-1
clone size: .
CDR3 DNA: TGTGCCAGCAGCCAAGTAAGGGGGTATCACAATGAGCAGTTCTTC
CDR3 protein: CASSQVRGYHNEQFF

CDR3 length: 12
D gene: .
V gene: TRBV20-1
J gene: TRBJ1-1
clone size: .
CDR3 DNA: TGCAGTGCTAGTCACTTTGACACTGAAGCTTTCTTT
CDR3 protein: CSASHFDTEAFF

CDR3 length: 12
D gene: .
V gene: TRBV6-4
J gene: TRBJ1-2
clone size: few
CDR3 DNA: TGTGCCAGCAGTGACTCAGCGGGTGTCTACACCTTC
CDR3 protein: CASSDSAGVYTF

CDR3 length: 13
D gene: .
V gene: TRBV27
J gene: TRBJ2-5
clone size: few
CDR3 DNA: TGTGCCAGCAGTCCCTCCACGGAAGAGACCCAGTACTTC
CDR3 protein: CASSPSTEETQYF

CDR3 length: 15
D gene: TRBD1
V gene: TRBV6-5
J gene: TRBJ1-6
clone size: .
CDR3 DNA: TGTGCCAGCAGTCAACAGGGGGCCCCCAATTCACCCCTCCACTTT
CDR3 protein: CASSQQGAPNSPLHF

CDR3 length: 11
D gene: .
V gene: TRBV29-1
J gene: TRBJ1-1
clone size: .
CDR3 DNA: TGCAGCGTTTCAAAACTCATTGAAGCTTTCTTT
CDR3 protein: CSVSKLIEAFF

CDR3 length: 15
D gene: .
V gene: TRBV2
J gene: TRBJ2-6
clone size: .
CDR3 DNA: TGTGCCAGCGCTGCAGGAAACTCTGGGGCCAACGTCCTGACTTTC
CDR3 protein: CASAAGNSGANVLTF

CDR3 length: 13
D gene: TRBD1
V gene: TRBV19
J gene: TRBJ1-1
clone size: once
CDR3 DNA: TGTGCCAGTGGGACAGGGGGCCACACTGAAGCTTTCTTT
CDR3 protein: CASGTGGHTEAFF

CDR3 length: 15
D gene: .
V gene: TRBV3-1/TRBV3-2
J gene: TRBJ1-2
clone size: .
CDR3 DNA: TGTGCCAGCAGCCAAGATCGGGGGAGGGGGAAAGGCTACACCTTC
CDR3 protein: CASSQDRGRGKGYTF

CDR3 length: 14
D gene: .
V gene: TRBV5-4
J gene: TRBJ1-1
clone size: .
CDR3 DNA: TGTGCCAGCAGCTTCCCAGGCAAGAACACTGAAGCTTTCTTT
CDR3 protein: CASSFPGKNTEAFF

CDR3 length: 12
D gene: TRBD1
V gene: TRBV10-3
J gene: TRBJ1-2
clone size: .
CDR3 DNA: TGTGCCGGGACCGGGACAGGGCTGGGCTACACCTTC
CDR3 protein: CAGTGTGLGYTF

CDR3 length: 15
D gene: TRBD1
V gene: TRBV18
J gene: TRBJ1-2
clone size: .
CDR3 DNA: TGTGCCAGCTCACCAATAGGACAGGGGACCTATGGCTACACCTTC
CDR3 protein: CASSPIGQGTYGYTF

CDR3 length: 12
D gene: TRBD2
V gene: TRBV7-2
J gene: TRBJ2-1
clone size: few
CDR3 DNA: TGTGCCACGGGGGGGGGCTTTGGTGAGCAGTTCTTC
CDR3 protein: CATGGGFGEQFF

CDR3 length: 10
D gene: .
V gene: TRBV6-1
J gene: TRBJ1-1
clone size: .
CDR3 DNA: TGTGCCAGCAGTGAAGGCCCGATAGTCTTT
CDR3 protein: CASSEGPIVF

CDR3 length: 15
D gene: TRBD1
V gene: TRBV19
J gene: TRBJ2-1
clone size: .
CDR3 DNA: TGTGCCAGTAGTAACACAGGGGGACCCAATTATGAGCAGTTCTTC
CDR3 protein: CASSNTGGPNYEQFF

CDR3 length: 14
D gene: .
V gene: TRBV7-9
J gene: TRBJ1-1
clone size: .
CDR3 DNA: TGTGCCAGCAGCTCCGGACAGTCATACACTGAAGCTTTCTTT
CDR3 protein: CASSSGQSYTEAFF

CDR3 length: 14
D gene: .
V gene: TRBV18
J gene: TRBJ1-1
clone size: .
CDR3 DNA: TGTGCCAGCTCACCTAAAGGTGAGGGCACTGAAGCTTTCTTT
CDR3 protein: CASSPKGEGTEAFF

CDR3 length: 13
D gene: .
V gene: TRBV7-8
J gene: TRBJ1-2
clone size: .
CDR3 DNA: TGTGCCAGCAGCTTTCCAGGGCGGAATGGCTACACCTTC
CDR3 protein: CASSFPGRNGYTF

CDR3 length: 15
D gene: .
V gene: TRBV4-3
J gene: TRBJ1-1
clone size: .
CDR3 DNA: TGCGCCAGCAGCCAAGAATGGACAGACCTGTGGGAAGCTTTCTTT
CDR3 protein: CASSQEWTDLWEAFF